The 30 T cell receptor beta chains below were found in one sample sequenced in a study of PD-1 blockade in classical Hodgkin lymphoma. Repertoires were generated with immunoSEQ multiplex PCR, while TCRdb's copy carries only in-frame clones and drops some. This table holds some 95,000 clones, 89% found once. Each of the patients experienced relapse following autologous stem cell transplantation, and their brentuximab vedotin exposure differed. The source material was peripheral blood mononuclear cells (PBMCs), sampled before the second cycle of nivolumab. The origin of the receptors is a human donor with classical Hodgkin lymphoma.

This clone was detected only once. The V call is TRBV7-2, the J call TRBJ2-1; 10 bases fit TRBD2. With V trimmed by 1 base and J by 6 bases, 3 bases remained unmatched. Germline CDR1 and CDR2: SGHTA and FQGNSA. CDR3 length: 15 amino acids. DNA of the CDR3: TGTGCCAGCAGCTTAGGCGGACTAGCGGTCAATGAGCAGTTCTTC. It codes for CASSLGGLAVNEQFF.

This clone was seen only once. The rearrangement uses TRBV29-1 and TRBJ2-5; 8 bases are a match to TRBD1. Germline CDR1 SQVTM, CDR2 ANQGSEA. The CDR3 is made up of 12 amino acids. Trimming removed 3 bases from V and 5 bases from J; junction bases left unmatched: 2. The CDR3 is CSVENRGETQYF. In DNA form, the CDR3 reads TGCAGCGTTGAGAACAGGGGGGAGACCCAGTACTTC.

The chain couples TRBV2 to TRBJ1-1; no definite D call. Trimming removed 4 bases at V and 0 bases at J, with 6 bases between. In germline, CDR1 is SNHLY, CDR2 FYNNEI. The CDR3 runs to 13 residues. CDR3 nucleotides: TGTGCCAGCAGTGGGGTGCTGAACACTGAAGCTTTCTTT. This gives the protein CASSGVLNTEAFF.

J is TRBJ2-1 and V is TRBV11-2, with no clear D. V was shortened by 0 bases and J by 4 bases, with 7 bases between the two germline ends. The germline V gene encodes CDR1 SGHAT and CDR2 FQNNGV. The CDR3 has 14 residues. CDR3 region: CASSLENWYNEQFF. Written as DNA, the CDR3 is TGTGCCAGCAGCTTAGAGAACTGGTACAATGAGCAGTTCTTC.

The rearrangement joins TRBV13 to TRBJ2-7; D call uncertain. Germline CDR1 PRHDT, CDR2 FYEKMQ (reference sequence). V shed 5 bases and J shed 0 bases, with 11 bases lying between them. This CDR3 is 14 amino acids long. The CDR3 DNA sequence: TGTGCCAGCAGCCTCGGATCGAGCTCCTACGAGCAGTACTTC. Amino acids: CASSLGSSSYEQYF.

The chain recombines TRBV18 with TRBJ2-6; D may be TRBD1 (6 bases). Looked up from germline, CDR1 is KGHSH and CDR2 is LQKENI. This CDR3 comprises 15 residues. The V end was cut by 3 bases, the J end by 2 bases, with 8 bases between. CDR3 nucleotide sequence: TGTGCCAGCTCACCCTACAGGGCTGGGGCCAACGTCCTGACTTTC. Amino acid sequence: CASSPYRAGANVLTF.

As for this clone: The junction differs from germline at one of its ends, possibly a read error. The V and J genes are TRBV5-5 and TRBJ2-2; 11 nucleotides align to TRBD2. The CDR3 loop spans 16 amino acids. Germline V CDR1 and CDR2: SGHKS, YYEKEE (reference sequence). The CDR3 nucleotides are TGTGCCAACAGCCCGAGACTAGCGGGGTTCACCGGGGAGCTGTTTTTT. Amino acid sequence: CANSPRLAGFTGELFF.

The rearrangement links TRBV18 to TRBJ2-1, with D perhaps matching TRBD1 or TRBD2 (6 bases each). Trimming left V 2 bases short and J 3 bases short, with 11 bases between. CDR3 size: 15 residues. Germline CDR1 and CDR2: KGHSH and LQKENI. The CDR3 sequence: CASSPIGGLYNEQFF. As DNA, the CDR3 is TGTGCCAGCTCACCAATCGGGGGCCTCTACAATGAGCAGTTCTTC. The variable domain in full, completed from reference TRBV18 and TRBJ2-1, reads NAGVMQNPRHLVRRRGQEARLRCSPMKGHSHVYWYRQLPEEGLKFMVYLQKENIIDESGMPKERFSAEFPKEGPSILRIQQVVRGDSAAYFCASSPIGGLYNEQFFGPGTRLTVL.

The chain employs TRBV7-9 and TRBJ1-4, with no clear D. Germline V gene lookup returns CDR1 SEHNR and CDR2 FQNEAQ (reference sequence). Deletions cut 1 base from V and 1 base from J, with 4 bases between. The CDR3 sequence is 14 residues long. The CDR3 loop is CASSLGRTNEKLFF. The CDR3 DNA is TGTGCCAGCAGCTTAGGCAGAACTAATGAAAAACTGTTTTTT.

This chain joins TRBV27 and TRBJ2-7; 14 bases are shared with TRBD2. CDR3 size: 14 residues. With 10 bases clipped from V and 5 bases from J, the junction kept 7 bases outside the gene matches. The germline V gene has CDR1 MNHEY and CDR2 SMNVEV (reference sequence). CDR3 sequence: CATKKGLAGDEQYF. Here the CDR3 DNA reads TGTGCCACCAAAAAGGGACTAGCGGGAGACGAGCAGTACTTC.

The rearrangement links TRBV19 to TRBJ1-4; D may be TRBD1 (6 bases). The CDR3 loop spans 13 amino acids. Trimming took off 4 bases at V and 5 bases at J, with 8 bases between the two ends. Germline assignment: CDR1 LNHDA and CDR2 SQIVND (reference sequence). CDR3 protein: CASSSGQNEKLFF. CDR3 bases: TGTGCCAGTAGTAGTGGACAGAATGAAAAACTGTTTTTT.

This chain links TRBV5-1 with TRBJ1-5; D is perhaps TRBD1 (5 bases). The CDR3 totals 14 residues. In germline, CDR1 is SGHRS, CDR2 YFSETQ. V lost 0 bases, J lost 4 bases, and 8 bases lay in between. CDR3: CASSLDGGNQPQHF. The DNA for the CDR3 is TGCGCCAGCAGCTTGGATGGGGGTAATCAGCCCCAGCATTTT.

V usage is TRBV5-4 and J usage is TRBJ2-2, with D possibly being TRBD1 or TRBD2 (5 bases each). There are 15 residues in the CDR3. Per the germline V gene, CDR1 is SGHNT and CDR2 is YYREEE (reference sequence). Trimming removed 4 bases from V and 6 bases from J, with 16 bases in between. CDR3 sequence reads: CASSGEGVGPGELFF. The CDR3 DNA reads TGTGCCAGCAGCGGCGAGGGTGTGGGACCCGGGGAGCTGTTTTTT.

This clone was found a few times. The rearrangement uses TRBV4-1 and TRBJ1-5; D remains unclear. The CDR3 extends over 15 amino acids. The V end lost 0 bases, the J end lost 0 bases, and 6 bases lay between the germline ends. The germline V gene encodes CDR1 MGHRA and CDR2 YSYEKL. The CDR3 DNA sequence: TGCGCCAGCAGCCAAGATTCTTATAGCAATCAGCCCCAGCATTTT. It specifies CASSQDSYSNQPQHF.

The rearrangement links TRBV4-2 to TRBJ1-2; D is perhaps TRBD1 (6 bases). The CDR3 length is 14 residues. Germline values: CDR1 LGHNA, CDR2 YNFKEQ. V was trimmed by 6 bases and J by 4 bases, leaving 15 bases between them. CDR3 DNA sequence: TGTGCCAGCAGGCGGGACACAGAAGCCTATGGCTACACCTTC. Protein product: CASRRDTEAYGYTF.

The chain employs TRBV4-1 and TRBJ2-2, with 8 bases identical to TRBD1. Trimming removed 1 base from V and 3 bases from J; junction bases left unmatched: 13. Per germline, CDR1 MGHRA and CDR2 YSYEKL. The CDR3 is 19 residues long. CDR3 sequence (DNA): TGCGCCAGCAGCCAAGGAAGGACAGGGCCCAATATGGACACCGGGGAGCTGTTTTTT. Translated: CASSQGRTGPNMDTGELFF.

The chain uses TRBV2 and TRBJ1-5; D gene ambiguous. With 4 bases removed from V and 5 bases from J, the gap between germline ends came to 6 bases. Germline V lookup: CDR1 SNHLY, CDR2 FYNNEI. This CDR3 spans 12 amino acids. CDR3 region: CASSVIDQPQHF. In nucleotides, the CDR3 is TGTGCCAGCAGTGTCATAGATCAGCCCCAGCATTTT.

J is TRBJ2-1 and V is TRBV5-6; tentatively, D is TRBD1 (6 bases). The CDR3 consists of 11 residues. Trimming left V 4 bases short and J 12 bases short, with 11 bases between. Germline CDR1 and CDR2: SGHDT and YYEEEE. The CDR3 reads CASSTGQWQFF. DNA for the CDR3: TGTGCCAGCAGCACCGGACAGTGGCAGTTCTTC.

This clone was seen only a few times. V is TRBV28 and J is TRBJ1-6, with D possibly TRBD1 on 6 matching bases. This CDR3 is 16 amino acids long. V lost 1 base and J 3 bases, leaving 10 bases between the germline ends. Germline CDR1 reads MDHEN; CDR2 reads SYDVKM. The CDR3 DNA reads TGTGCCAGCAGTTTATTGGGGGCGAGCTATAATTCACCCCTCCACTTT. Protein product: CASSLLGASYNSPLHF.

The chain links TRBV7-9 to TRBJ2-5, with 8 bases fitting TRBD1. Per the germline V gene, CDR1 is SEHNR and CDR2 is FQNEAQ (reference sequence). J gave up 5 bases and V 5 bases, and 7 bases lay outside the gene matches. The length of the CDR3 is 14 residues. The CDR3 sequence is CASSSRTGRETQYF. The CDR3 DNA reads as TGTGCCAGCAGCAGTAGGACAGGGCGGGAGACCCAGTACTTC. Supplemented by reference TRBV7-9 and TRBJ2-5, the full variable domain reads DTGVSQNPRHKITKRGQNVTFRCDPISEHNRLYWYRQTLGQGPEFLTYFQNEAQLEKSRLLSDRFSAERPKGSFSTLEIQRTEQGDSAMYLCASSSRTGRETQYFGPGTRLLVL.

V usage is TRBV29-1 and J usage is TRBJ2-5, with D possibly TRBD1 on 6 matching bases. This CDR3 has 11 residues. CDR1 and CDR2 (germline): SQVTM, ANQGSEA. V was pared by 6 bases and J by 3 bases, with 8 bases between. CDR3 nucleotides: TGCAGCGTCTGGACAGAAGAGACCCAGTACTTC. Translating it yields CSVWTEETQYF.

This sequence joins TRBV28 and TRBJ2-2; 7 bases map to TRBD2. Trimming took 1 base from V and 5 from J; bases not matched to a gene: 10. CDR3 length: 17 residues. Germline V gives CDR1 MDHEN, CDR2 SYDVKM. The CDR3, as DNA: TGTGCCAGCAGTTTATTTGCCCTGACTAGCCTAACCGGGGAGCTGTTTTTT. It codes for CASSLFALTSLTGELFF.

The chain carries TRBV15 and TRBJ2-7; D is possibly TRBD1 or TRBD2 (5 bases each). The V end was cut by 1 base, the J end by 6 bases, with 13 bases between. This CDR3 comprises 14 residues. CDR1 is LNHNV, CDR2 YYDKDF, per germline (reference sequence). The CDR3 sequence is CATSRGTGLGEQYF. The DNA of the CDR3 is TGTGCCACCAGCAGAGGTACGGGGCTGGGCGAGCAGTACTTC.

This clone has just one count. The chain has TRBV11-2 and TRBJ2-7, with D perhaps matching TRBD2 (5 bases). This CDR3 has 18 amino acids. V was clipped by 0 bases and J by 3 bases, with 21 bases between them. Germline CDR1 SGHAT, CDR2 FQNNGV. The CDR3, as DNA: TGTGCCAGCAGCTTAGAGCCGGGAATAGGAGCCACTCTCTACGAGCAGTACTTC. Translating it yields CASSLEPGIGATLYEQYF.

The chain combines TRBV2 with TRBJ2-1, with 9 bases matching TRBD2. Germline trimming cut 7 bases from V and 2 bases from J; bases unmatched to any gene: 3. The CDR3 is 14 residues long. From germline, CDR1 is SNHLY and CDR2 FYNNEI. The CDR3 spells CASTAGGPYNEQFF. CDR3 nucleotide sequence: TGTGCCAGCACGGCGGGAGGGCCCTACAATGAGCAGTTCTTC.

This chain connects TRBV7-2 to TRBJ2-1, with TRBD2 identical over 11 bases. Germline V lookup: CDR1 SGHTA, CDR2 FQGNSA. Trimming removed 4 bases from V and 5 bases from J; junction bases left unmatched: 16. The CDR3 covers 19 residues. CDR3 DNA sequence: TGTGCCAGCAGCTCTAGGGGGCGGGCTAGCGGGAGGCAAAACAATGAGCAGTTCTTC. It encodes CASSSRGRASGRQNNEQFF.

This rearrangement joins TRBV12-1 to TRBJ1-3. TRBV12-1 represents a pseudogene. The CDR3 spans 15 residues. The CDR3 spells CASSTRVCAGNTIYF. CDR3 nucleotides: TGTGCCAGCAGCACAAGGGTCTGCGCTGGAAACACCATATATTTT.

The chain uses TRBV5-1 and TRBJ2-6; a weak D match, TRBD2 (6 bases). The CDR3 is made up of 18 amino acids. Per the germline V gene, CDR1 is SGHRS and CDR2 is YFSETQ. V was shortened by 0 bases and J by 0 bases, with 13 bases between the two germline ends. The CDR3 DNA sequence: TGCGCCAGCAGCTTGGGGTGGCTAGCGTACTCTGGGGCCAACGTCCTGACTTTC. This gives the protein CASSLGWLAYSGANVLTF. The full variable domain, its missing parts supplied by reference TRBV5-1 and TRBJ2-6, is KAGVTQTPRYLIKTRGQQVTLSCSPISGHRSVSWYQQTPGQGLQFLFEYFSETQRNKGNFPGRFSGRQFSNSRSEMNVSTLELGDSALYLCASSLGWLAYSGANVLTFGAGSRLTVL.

J is TRBJ2-3 and V is TRBV18, with D unresolved. The germline V gene encodes CDR1 KGHSH and CDR2 LQKENI. There are 14 residues in the CDR3. Between the trimmed V and J ends, which lost 2 bases and 2 bases, there was a span of 8 bases. The CDR3: CASSPRSITDTQYF. CDR3 coding DNA: TGTGCCAGCTCACCAAGGTCCATCACAGATACGCAGTATTTT.

This chain connects TRBV6-6 to TRBJ1-1; 9 bases align to TRBD1. The CDR3 is made up of 14 amino acids. Trimming removed 2 bases from V and 4 bases from J; junction bases left unmatched: 2. Germline CDR1 is MNHNY and CDR2 is SVGAGI (reference sequence). CDR3 bases: TGTGCCAGCAGTTACCCGGGACAGGGCACTGAAGCTTTCTTT. It translates to CASSYPGQGTEAFF.